This is a list of T cell receptor beta chains from one sample in a study of shared clonotypes between healthy human individuals. Clones were sequenced by immunoSEQ multiplex PCR, and TCRdb holds only the in-frame ones, with some missing. Here the sample spans fewer than 600,000 clones, 75% to 80% being singletons. What was sequenced was PBMCs. These receptors came from a woman in her thirties or forties in good health. Some clones in this sample may be carry-over from other donors' samples. CDR3s include the opening cysteine and the closing phenylalanine or tryptophan. The D gene is left open where the match is weak. Size is omitted from some rows. Given values are once, few, many or a class for expanded clones.

DNA: TGTGCCAGCTCACCAGCGGGTAACCCAGATACGCAGTATTTT
CDR3: CASSPAGNPDTQYF
J: TRBJ2-3
size: few
D: NA
length: 14
V: TRBV18

DNA: TGTGCCAGCTCACCAGAGTCCGGGGACGGCTACGAGCAGTACTTC
CDR3: CASSPESGDGYEQYF
J: TRBJ2-7
size: NA
D: NA
length: 15
V: TRBV18

DNA: TGTGCCAGCAGCGTAGCGGGCAGGGGTGCCGAGCAGTACTTC
CDR3: CASSVAGRGAEQYF
J: TRBJ2-7
size: NA
D: NA
length: 14
V: TRBV9

DNA: TGTGCCAGCAGCTCCTTCGGGGGCACCGGGGAGCTGTTTTTT
CDR3: CASSSFGGTGELFF
J: TRBJ2-2
size: NA
D: NA
length: 14
V: TRBV11-2

DNA: TGCGCCAGCAGCTTGCTCAGGGAGCAGTACTTC
CDR3: CASSLLREQYF
J: TRBJ2-7
size: NA
D: NA
length: 11
V: TRBV5-1

DNA: TGTGCCAGCAGCAGACTAGCCAATGAGCAGTTCTTC
CDR3: CASSRLANEQFF
J: TRBJ2-1
size: NA
D: TRBD2
length: 12
V: TRBV7-9

DNA: TGTGCCAGCAGCCCCTTCGAAGGCCCCTACAATGAGCAGTTCTTC
CDR3: CASSPFEGPYNEQFF
J: TRBJ2-1
size: NA
D: NA
length: 15
V: TRBV7-2

DNA: TGTGCCAGCAGCCAAACCCCCGTCGGGACAGCTAATGAAAAACTGTTTTTT
CDR3: CASSQTPVGTANEKLFF
J: TRBJ1-4
size: NA
D: TRBD1
length: 17
V: TRBV14

DNA: TGTGCCAGCAGCCAAGGGACTAGCGGGATGAAAGAGCAGTACTTC
CDR3: CASSQGTSGMKEQYF
J: TRBJ2-7
size: NA
D: TRBD2
length: 15
V: TRBV7-9

DNA: TGTGCCAGCAGCACCCCCCTTAGCGGGAGAGCCGAGCAGTACTTC
CDR3: CASSTPLSGRAEQYF
J: TRBJ2-7
size: NA
D: TRBD2
length: 15
V: TRBV7-9

DNA: TGTGCCTGGAGCCAGAAACAGCTTGAAAAACTGTTTTTT
CDR3: CAWSQKQLEKLFF
J: TRBJ1-4
size: NA
D: NA
length: 13
V: TRBV30

DNA: TGTGCAAGTCGCTTCCCTGGGCTAGCGGTTACAACTACCTACAATGAGCAGTTCTTC
CDR3: CASRFPGLAVTTTYNEQFF
J: TRBJ2-1
size: NA
D: NA
length: 19
V: TRBV12-2

DNA: TGTGCCAGCAGCAGCCTAGACAGGGGGTGGAACACTGAAGCTTTCTTT
CDR3: CASSSLDRGWNTEAFF
J: TRBJ1-1
size: many
D: NA
length: 16
V: TRBV21-1

DNA: TGTGCCAGTAACCCCGACAGGGGCTATGGCTACACCTTC
CDR3: CASNPDRGYGYTF
J: TRBJ1-2
size: NA
D: TRBD1
length: 13
V: TRBV6-6

DNA: TGTGCCAGCAGCGGCGCCGAAGCGGGAGGAGAGACCCAGTACTTC
CDR3: CASSGAEAGGETQYF
J: TRBJ2-5
size: few
D: TRBD2
length: 15
V: TRBV2